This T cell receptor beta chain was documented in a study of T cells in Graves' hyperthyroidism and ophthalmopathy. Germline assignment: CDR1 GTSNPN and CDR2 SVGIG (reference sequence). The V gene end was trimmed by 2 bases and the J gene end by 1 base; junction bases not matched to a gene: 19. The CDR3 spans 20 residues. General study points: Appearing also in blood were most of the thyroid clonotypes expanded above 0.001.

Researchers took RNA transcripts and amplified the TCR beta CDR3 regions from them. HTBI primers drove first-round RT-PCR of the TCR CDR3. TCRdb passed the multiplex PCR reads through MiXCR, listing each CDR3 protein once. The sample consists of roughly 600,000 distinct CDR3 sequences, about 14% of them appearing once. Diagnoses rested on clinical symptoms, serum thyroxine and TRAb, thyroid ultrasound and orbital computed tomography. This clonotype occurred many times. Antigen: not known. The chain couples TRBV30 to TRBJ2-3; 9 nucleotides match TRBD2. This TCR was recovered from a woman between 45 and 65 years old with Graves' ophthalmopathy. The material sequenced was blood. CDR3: CAWSLGFRLAGGDRTDTQYF. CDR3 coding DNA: TGTGCCTGGAGTCTAGGTTTTCGACTGGCGGGAGGGGACCGCACAGATACGCAGTATTTT.